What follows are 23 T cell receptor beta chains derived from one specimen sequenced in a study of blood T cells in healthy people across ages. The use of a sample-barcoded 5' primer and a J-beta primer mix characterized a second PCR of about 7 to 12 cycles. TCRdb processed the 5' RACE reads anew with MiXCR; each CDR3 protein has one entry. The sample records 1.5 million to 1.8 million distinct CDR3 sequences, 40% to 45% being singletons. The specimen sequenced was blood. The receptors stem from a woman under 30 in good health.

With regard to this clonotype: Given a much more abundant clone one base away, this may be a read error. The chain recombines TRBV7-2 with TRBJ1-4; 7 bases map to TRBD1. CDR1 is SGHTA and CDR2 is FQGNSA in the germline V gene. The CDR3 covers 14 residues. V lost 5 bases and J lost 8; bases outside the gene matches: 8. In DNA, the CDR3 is TGTGCCAGCAGCCCGGACAGGAGGGGAGAAAAACTGTTTTTT. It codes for CASSPDRRGEKLFF.

For the CDR3, the DNA is TGTGCCAGCAGCCGCACGGGACTCCCCAGCTACGAGCAGTACTTC. Its protein is CASSRTGLPSYEQYF. The genes are TRBV3-1 and TRBJ2-7; tentatively, D is TRBD2 (6 bases). Germline CDR1 LGHDT, CDR2 YNNKEL (reference sequence). The CDR3 covers 15 residues. Trimming took off 4 bases at V and 3 bases at J, with 16 bases between the two ends.

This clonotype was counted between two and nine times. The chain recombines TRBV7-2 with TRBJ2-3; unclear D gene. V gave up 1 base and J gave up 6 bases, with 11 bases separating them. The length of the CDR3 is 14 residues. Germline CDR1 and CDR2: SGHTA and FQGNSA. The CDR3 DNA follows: TGTGCCAGCAGCTTAGTTTCAGGATGGGATACGCAGTATTTT. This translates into CASSLVSGWDTQYF.

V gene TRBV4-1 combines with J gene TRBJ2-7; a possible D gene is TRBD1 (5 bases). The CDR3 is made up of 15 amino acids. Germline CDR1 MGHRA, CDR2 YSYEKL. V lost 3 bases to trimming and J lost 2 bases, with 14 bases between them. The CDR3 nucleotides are TGCGCCAGCAGCCATAAGAGTCAGGGAACCTACGAGCAGTACTTC. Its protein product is CASSHKSQGTYEQYF.

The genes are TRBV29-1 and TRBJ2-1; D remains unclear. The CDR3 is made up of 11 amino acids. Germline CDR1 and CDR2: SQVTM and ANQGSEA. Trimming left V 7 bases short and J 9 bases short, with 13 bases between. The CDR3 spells CSAGNWGEQFF. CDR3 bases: TGCAGCGCCGGCAACTGGGGTGAGCAGTTCTTC.

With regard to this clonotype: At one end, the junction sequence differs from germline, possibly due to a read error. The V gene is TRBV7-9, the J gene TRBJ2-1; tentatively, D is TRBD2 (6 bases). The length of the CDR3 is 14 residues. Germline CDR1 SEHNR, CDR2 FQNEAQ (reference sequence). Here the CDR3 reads CAGSLGADYNEQYF. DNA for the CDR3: TGTGCCGGCAGCTTAGGGGCGGACTACAATGAGCAGTATTTC.

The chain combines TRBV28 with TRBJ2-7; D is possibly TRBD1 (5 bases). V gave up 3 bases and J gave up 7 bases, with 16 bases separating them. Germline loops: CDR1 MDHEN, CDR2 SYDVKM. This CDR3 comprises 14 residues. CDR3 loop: CASSFGATYNEQYF. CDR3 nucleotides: TGTGCCAGCAGTTTTGGGGCCACCTACAATGAGCAGTACTTC.

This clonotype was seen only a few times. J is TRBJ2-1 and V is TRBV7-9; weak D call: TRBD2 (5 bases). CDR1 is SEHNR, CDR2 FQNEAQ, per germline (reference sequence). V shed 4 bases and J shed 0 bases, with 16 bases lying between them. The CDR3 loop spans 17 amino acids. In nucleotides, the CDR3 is TGTGCCAGCAGCTCCTCGGGGTGGCAGAGCTCCTACAATGAGCAGTTCTTC. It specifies CASSSSGWQSSYNEQFF.

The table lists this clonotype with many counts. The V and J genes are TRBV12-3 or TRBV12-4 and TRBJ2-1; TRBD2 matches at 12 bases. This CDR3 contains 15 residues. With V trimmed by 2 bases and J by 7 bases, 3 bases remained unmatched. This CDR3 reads CASSLITSGGNEQFF. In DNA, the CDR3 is TGTGCCAGCAGTTTAATTACTAGCGGGGGGAATGAGCAGTTCTTC.

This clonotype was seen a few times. CDR3 nucleotides: TGTGCCAGCAGTAGAGGACAGGGGTTAGAGACCCAGTACTTC. It is translated as CASSRGQGLETQYF. The chain joins TRBV6-6 to TRBJ2-5, with 9 positions matching TRBD1. The CDR3 is 14 amino acids. In germline, CDR1 is MNHNY, CDR2 SVGAGI (reference sequence). With 5 bases clipped from V and 4 bases from J, the junction kept 5 bases outside the gene matches.

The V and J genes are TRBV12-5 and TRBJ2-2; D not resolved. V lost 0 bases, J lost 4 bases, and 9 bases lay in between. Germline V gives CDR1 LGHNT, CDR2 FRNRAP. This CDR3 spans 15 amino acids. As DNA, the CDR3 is TGTGCTAGTGGTTTGGTAACCCGTAGCACCGGGGAGCTGTTTTTT. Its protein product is CASGLVTRSTGELFF.

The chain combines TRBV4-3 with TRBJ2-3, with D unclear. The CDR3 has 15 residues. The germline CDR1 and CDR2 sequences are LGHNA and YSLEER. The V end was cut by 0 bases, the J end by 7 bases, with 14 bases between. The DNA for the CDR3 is TGCGCCAGCAGCCAAGATGTAGAACCGCCGAATACGCAGTATTTT. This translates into CASSQDVEPPNTQYF.

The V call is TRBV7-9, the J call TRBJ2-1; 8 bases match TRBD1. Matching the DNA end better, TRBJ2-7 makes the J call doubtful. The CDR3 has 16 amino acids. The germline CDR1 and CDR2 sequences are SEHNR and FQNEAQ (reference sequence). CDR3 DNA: TGTGCCAGCAGCCCCCCACGGACAGGGCTCTACAATGAGCAGTACTTC. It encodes CASSPPRTGLYNEQYF.

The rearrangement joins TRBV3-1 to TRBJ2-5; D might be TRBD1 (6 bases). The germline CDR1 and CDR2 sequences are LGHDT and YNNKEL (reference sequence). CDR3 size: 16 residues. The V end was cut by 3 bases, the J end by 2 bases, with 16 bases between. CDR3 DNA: TGTGCCAGCAGCCAGGGGGCGTCTTCGGCTCAAGAGACCCAGTACTTC. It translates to CASSQGASSAQETQYF.

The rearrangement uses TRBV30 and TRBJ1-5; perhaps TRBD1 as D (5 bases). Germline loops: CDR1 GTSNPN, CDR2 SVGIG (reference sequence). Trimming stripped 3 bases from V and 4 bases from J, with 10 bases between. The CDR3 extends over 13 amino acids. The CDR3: CAWRGDRNQPQHF. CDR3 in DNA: TGTGCCTGGAGGGGGGATAGAAATCAGCCCCAGCATTTT.

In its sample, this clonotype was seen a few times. In DNA, the CDR3 is TGTGCCAGCAGCCCGACAGTCTATACGCAGTATTTT. It encodes CASSPTVYTQYF. This chain connects TRBV7-9 to TRBJ2-3; D perhaps matches TRBD1 (5 bases). V was clipped by 5 bases and J by 7 bases, with 10 bases between them. This CDR3 comprises 12 residues. Germline lookup yields CDR1 SEHNR and CDR2 FQNEAQ (reference sequence).

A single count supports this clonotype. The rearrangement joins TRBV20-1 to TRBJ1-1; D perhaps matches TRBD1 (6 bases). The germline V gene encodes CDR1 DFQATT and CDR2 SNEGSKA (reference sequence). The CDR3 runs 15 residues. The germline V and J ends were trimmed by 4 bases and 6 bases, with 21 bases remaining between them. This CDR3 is CSAINRAPGVPEAFF. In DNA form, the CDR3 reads TGCAGTGCTATTAACAGGGCCCCAGGGGTCCCTGAAGCTTTCTTT.

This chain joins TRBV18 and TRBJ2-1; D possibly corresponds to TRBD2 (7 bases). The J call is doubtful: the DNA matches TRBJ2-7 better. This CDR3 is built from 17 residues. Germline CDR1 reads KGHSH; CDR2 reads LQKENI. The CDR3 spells CASSPPQGRGALNEQYF. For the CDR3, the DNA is TGTGCCAGCTCACCGCCGCAGGGACGGGGGGCTCTCAATGAGCAGTACTTC.

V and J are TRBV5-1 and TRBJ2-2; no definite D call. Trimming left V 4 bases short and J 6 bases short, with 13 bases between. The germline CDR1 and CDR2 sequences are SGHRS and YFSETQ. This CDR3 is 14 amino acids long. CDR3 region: CASSVDPFSGELFF. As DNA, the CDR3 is TGCGCCAGCAGCGTGGACCCCTTTTCCGGGGAGCTGTTTTTT.

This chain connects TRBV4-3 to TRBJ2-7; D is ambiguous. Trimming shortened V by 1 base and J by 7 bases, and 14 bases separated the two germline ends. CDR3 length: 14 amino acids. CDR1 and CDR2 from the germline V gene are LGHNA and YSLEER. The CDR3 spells CASSQVVAISEQYF. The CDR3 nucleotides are TGCGCCAGCAGCCAAGTAGTCGCCATTTCGGAGCAGTACTTC.

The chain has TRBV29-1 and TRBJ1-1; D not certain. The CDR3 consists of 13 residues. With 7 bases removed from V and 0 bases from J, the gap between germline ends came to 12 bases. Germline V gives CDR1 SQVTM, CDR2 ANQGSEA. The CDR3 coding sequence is TGCAGCGGCCGGGTAGGGATGAACACTGAAGCTTTCTTT. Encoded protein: CSGRVGMNTEAFF.

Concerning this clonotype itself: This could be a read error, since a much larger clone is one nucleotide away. The CDR3 nucleotides read TGTGCCAGCAGGGACGGGGACTATGGCTACACCTTC. Translation gives CASRDGDYGYTF. The chain has TRBV2 and TRBJ1-2; D remains unclear. V gave up 6 bases and J gave up 3 bases, with 8 bases separating them. Looked up from germline, CDR1 is SNHLY and CDR2 is FYNNEI. The CDR3 has 12 residues. Full variable domain (rest looked up from reference TRBV2 and TRBJ1-2): EPEVTQTPSHQVTQMGQEVILRCVPISNHLYFYWYRQILGQKVEFLVSFYNNEISEKSEIFDDQFSVERPDGSNFTLKIRSTKLEDSAMYFCASRDGDYGYTFGSGTRLTVV.

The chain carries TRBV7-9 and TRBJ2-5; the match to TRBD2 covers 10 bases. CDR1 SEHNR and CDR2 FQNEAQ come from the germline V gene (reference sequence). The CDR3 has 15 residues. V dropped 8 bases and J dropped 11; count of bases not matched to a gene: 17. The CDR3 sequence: CASAVTSGNDNEQYF. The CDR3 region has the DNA TGTGCCAGCGCCGTTACTAGCGGGAACGACAATGAGCAGTACTTC.